This T cell receptor beta chain was captured in a study of blood T cell repertoires in COVID-19. V lost 6 bases, J lost 3 bases, and 5 bases stayed unmatched. This CDR3 spans 14 amino acids. Looked up from germline, CDR1 is MNHEY and CDR2 is SMNVEV (reference sequence). Assay used: immunoSEQ multiplex PCR; TCRdb lists only in-frame clones, some missing. The sample records a few hundred thousand clones, 80% to 90% being singletons. This clonotype was sampled from a woman aged 45-59 years who had recovered from COVID-19. The chain employs TRBV27 and TRBJ2-7; 10 bases are shared with TRBD2. The sample comprised peripheral blood. CDR3 in DNA: TGTGCCAGCAGCCTCGGGACTAGCGACTACGAGCAGTACTTC. Protein: CASSLGTSDYEQYF.